These T cell receptor beta chains were read from a single sample in a study of T cells in Graves' hyperthyroidism and ophthalmopathy. TCRdb reprocessed the multiplex PCR reads with MiXCR, giving one entry per CDR3 protein. The data show hundreds of thousands of distinct CDR3 sequences, 11% to 15% seen once. The sample taken for sequencing was blood. The source of these receptors is a woman aged 18-30 years with Graves' hyperthyroidism. Each CDR3 is given with its conserved first and last residue. D genes are given only for firm matches. Size is omitted from some rows. Given values are once, few, many or a class for expanded clones.

clone size: few; D gene: .; V gene: TRBV3-1; J gene: TRBJ2-2; CDR3 DNA: TGTGCCAGCAGCCCCTATGTGGGAGCTAGCACCGGGGAGCTGTTTTTT; CDR3 protein: CASSPYVGASTGELFF
clone size: .; D gene: TRBD2; V gene: TRBV5-4; J gene: TRBJ2-1; CDR3 DNA: TGTGCCAGCAGCTTGGTCGCGCTAGCGGGAGTATCCAATGAGCAGTTCTTC; CDR3 protein: CASSLVALAGVSNEQFF
clone size: few; D gene: TRBD2; V gene: TRBV12-3/TRBV12-4; J gene: TRBJ2-3; CDR3 DNA: TGTGCCAGCAGTTCAGGGACTAGCGGGAGGAGGGATACGCAGTATTTT; CDR3 protein: CASSSGTSGRRDTQYF
clone size: many; D gene: .; V gene: TRBV12-3/TRBV12-4; J gene: TRBJ1-6; CDR3 DNA: TGTGCCAGCAGTTTCTCACAGGGATTGGGTTCACCCCTCCACTTT; CDR3 protein: CASSFSQGLGSPLHF
clone size: few; D gene: .; V gene: TRBV7-2; J gene: TRBJ2-7; CDR3 DNA: TGTGCCAGCAGCCCAGAGTGGACTACCACCTACGAGCAGTACTTC; CDR3 protein: CASSPEWTTTYEQYF
clone size: .; D gene: .; V gene: TRBV29-1; J gene: TRBJ2-3; CDR3 DNA: TGCAGCGGTTCGACGCAGTACACAGATACGCAGTATTTT; CDR3 protein: CSGSTQYTDTQYF
clone size: many; D gene: .; V gene: TRBV20-1; J gene: TRBJ2-5; CDR3 DNA: TGCAGTGCCCGGGTCAGCAGCCGAGGGGAGACCCAGTACTTC; CDR3 protein: CSARVSSRGETQYF
clone size: .; D gene: .; V gene: TRBV12-3/TRBV12-4; J gene: TRBJ2-7; CDR3 DNA: TGTGCCAGCAGTTCGGTCCGGAACTACGAGCAGTACTTC; CDR3 protein: CASSSVRNYEQYF
clone size: many; D gene: .; V gene: TRBV7-3; J gene: TRBJ1-1; CDR3 DNA: TGTGCCAGCAGCTTAAGGCAAGACGGGGGGCCTGGCACTGAAGCTTTCTTT; CDR3 protein: CASSLRQDGGPGTEAFF
clone size: many; D gene: .; V gene: TRBV2; J gene: TRBJ1-3; CDR3 DNA: TGTGCCAGCAGGACGGATTCTGGAAACACCATATATTTT; CDR3 protein: CASRTDSGNTIYF
clone size: many; D gene: .; V gene: TRBV24-1; J gene: TRBJ2-5; CDR3 DNA: TGTGCCACCAGTCTGGGGGGGGCTGGCCAAGAGACCCAGTACTTC; CDR3 protein: CATSLGGAGQETQYF
clone size: .; D gene: .; V gene: TRBV7-9; J gene: TRBJ1-2; CDR3 DNA: TGTGCCAGCAGCCCTCGGGGAGGTTACGACTATGGCTACACCTTC; CDR3 protein: CASSPRGGYDYGYTF
clone size: many; D gene: .; V gene: TRBV29-1; J gene: TRBJ1-2; CDR3 DNA: TGCAGCGTCGAGTCGCCTGGGGTGCTCAACTATGGCTACACCTTC; CDR3 protein: CSVESPGVLNYGYTF
clone size: many; D gene: TRBD2; V gene: TRBV5-1; J gene: TRBJ2-1; CDR3 DNA: TGCGCCAGCACCCCCCCAACTAGCGGATGGGGCCACAATGAGCAGTTCTTC; CDR3 protein: CASTPPTSGWGHNEQFF
clone size: many; D gene: TRBD1; V gene: TRBV28; J gene: TRBJ1-1; CDR3 DNA: TGTGCCAGCAGTTTCGGACCAAAATGGTACCTTAGACAGGGTTTGGACACTGAAGCTTTCTTT; CDR3 protein: CASSFGPKWYLRQGLDTEAFF
clone size: .; D gene: .; V gene: TRBV6-2/TRBV6-3; J gene: TRBJ2-1; CDR3 DNA: TGTGCCAGCAGTAAAACTAGTCCCTCCTACAATGAGCAGTTCTTC; CDR3 protein: CASSKTSPSYNEQFF
clone size: many; D gene: .; V gene: TRBV28; J gene: TRBJ2-7; CDR3 DNA: TGTGCCAGCAGCGGGGTAGGGAGACCTTTCGAGCAGTACTTC; CDR3 protein: CASSGVGRPFEQYF
clone size: many; D gene: TRBD1; V gene: TRBV7-9; J gene: TRBJ2-7; CDR3 DNA: TGTGCCAGCAGCTGGACAGGGGGCGACGAGCAGTACTTC; CDR3 protein: CASSWTGGDEQYF
clone size: .; D gene: .; V gene: TRBV20-1; J gene: TRBJ2-7; CDR3 DNA: TGCAGTGCTAGAGACCCCCGGGGCGGGAACGAGCAGTACTTC; CDR3 protein: CSARDPRGGNEQYF
clone size: many; D gene: TRBD2; V gene: TRBV7-9; J gene: TRBJ2-1; CDR3 DNA: TGTGCCAGCAGCCCCGAGGGACTAGCCAACAATGAGCAGTTCTTC; CDR3 protein: CASSPEGLANNEQFF
clone size: few; D gene: TRBD2; V gene: TRBV29-1; J gene: TRBJ2-7; CDR3 DNA: TGCAGCGTTGATAACACGCGGGAGCAGGCCGAGCAGTACTTC; CDR3 protein: CSVDNTREQAEQYF
clone size: once; D gene: TRBD2; V gene: TRBV14; J gene: TRBJ2-2; CDR3 DNA: TGTGCCAGCAGCCAACTGATACTAGCGGGAATCACCGGGGAGCTGTTTTTT; CDR3 protein: CASSQLILAGITGELFF